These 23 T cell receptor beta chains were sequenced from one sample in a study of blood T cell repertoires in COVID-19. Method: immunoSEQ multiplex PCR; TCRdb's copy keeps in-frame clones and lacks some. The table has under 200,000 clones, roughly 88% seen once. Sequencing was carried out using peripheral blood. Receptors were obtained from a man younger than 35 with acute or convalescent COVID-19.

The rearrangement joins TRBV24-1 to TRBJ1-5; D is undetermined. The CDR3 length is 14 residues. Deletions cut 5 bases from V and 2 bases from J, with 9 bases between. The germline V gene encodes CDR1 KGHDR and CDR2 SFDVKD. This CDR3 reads CATSAGAGNQPQHF. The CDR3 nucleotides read TGTGCCACCAGTGCCGGTGCTGGCAATCAGCCCCAGCATTTT.

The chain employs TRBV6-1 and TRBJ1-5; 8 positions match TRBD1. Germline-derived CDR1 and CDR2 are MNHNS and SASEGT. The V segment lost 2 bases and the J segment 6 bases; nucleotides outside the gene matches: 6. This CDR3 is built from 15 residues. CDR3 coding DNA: TGTGCCAGCAGTGAACAGGGGGCTAGAGGTCAGCCCCAGCATTTT. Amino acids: CASSEQGARGQPQHF.

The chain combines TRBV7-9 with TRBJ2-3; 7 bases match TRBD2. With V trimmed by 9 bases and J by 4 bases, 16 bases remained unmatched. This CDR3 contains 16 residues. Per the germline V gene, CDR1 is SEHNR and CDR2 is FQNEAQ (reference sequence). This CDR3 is CASKTNGGSGPDTQYF. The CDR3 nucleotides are TGTGCCAGTAAAACTAACGGGGGGTCCGGGCCAGATACGCAGTATTTT. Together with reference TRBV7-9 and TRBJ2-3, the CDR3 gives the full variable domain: DTGVSQNPRHKITKRGQNVTFRCDPISEHNRLYWYRQTLGQGPEFLTYFQNEAQLEKSRLLSDRFSAERPKGSFSTLEIQRTEQGDSAMYLCASKTNGGSGPDTQYFGPGTRLTVL.

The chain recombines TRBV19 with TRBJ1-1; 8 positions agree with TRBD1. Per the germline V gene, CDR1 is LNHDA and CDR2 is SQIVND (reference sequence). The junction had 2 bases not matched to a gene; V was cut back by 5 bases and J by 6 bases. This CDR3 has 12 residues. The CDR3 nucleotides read TGTGCCAGTAGTGGACAGGGCCCTGAAGCTTTCTTT. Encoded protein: CASSGQGPEAFF.

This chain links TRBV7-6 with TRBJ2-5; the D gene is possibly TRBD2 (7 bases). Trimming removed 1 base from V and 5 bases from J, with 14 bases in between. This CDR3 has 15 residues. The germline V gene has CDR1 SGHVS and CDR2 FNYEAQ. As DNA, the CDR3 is TGTGCCAGCAGCTTAGGTGGCGGGGGCAATGAGACCCAGTACTTC. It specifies CASSLGGGGNETQYF.

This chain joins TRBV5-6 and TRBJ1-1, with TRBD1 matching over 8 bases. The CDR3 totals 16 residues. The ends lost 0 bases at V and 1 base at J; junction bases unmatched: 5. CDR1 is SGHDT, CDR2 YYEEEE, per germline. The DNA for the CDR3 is TGTGCCAGCAGCTTGGTCGGACAGGGATCGAACACTGAAGCTTTCTTT. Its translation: CASSLVGQGSNTEAFF.

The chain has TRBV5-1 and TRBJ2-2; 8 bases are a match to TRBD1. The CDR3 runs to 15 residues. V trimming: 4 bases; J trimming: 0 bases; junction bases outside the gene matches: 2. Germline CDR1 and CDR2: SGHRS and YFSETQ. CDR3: CASSVQGANTGELFF. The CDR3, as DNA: TGCGCCAGCAGCGTACAGGGGGCGAACACCGGGGAGCTGTTTTTT.

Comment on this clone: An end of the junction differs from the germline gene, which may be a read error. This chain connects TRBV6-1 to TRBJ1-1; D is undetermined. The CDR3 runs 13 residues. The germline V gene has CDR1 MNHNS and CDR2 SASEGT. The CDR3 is CASSQASNTEAFF. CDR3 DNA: TGTGCCAGCAGTCAAGCCTCGAACACTGAAGCTTTCTTT.

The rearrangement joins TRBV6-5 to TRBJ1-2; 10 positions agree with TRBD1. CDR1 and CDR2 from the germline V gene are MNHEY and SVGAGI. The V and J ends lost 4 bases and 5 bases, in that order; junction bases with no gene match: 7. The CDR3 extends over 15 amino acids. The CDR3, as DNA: TGTGCCAGCAGTTCCCGGGACAGGGGAGGGTATGGCTACACCTTC. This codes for CASSSRDRGGYGYTF.

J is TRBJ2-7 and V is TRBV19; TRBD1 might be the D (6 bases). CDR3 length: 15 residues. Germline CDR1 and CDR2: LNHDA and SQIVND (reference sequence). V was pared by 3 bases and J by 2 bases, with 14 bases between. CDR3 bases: TGTGCCAGTAGTATTGCAGGGGCTGGTACCTACGAGCAGTACTTC. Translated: CASSIAGAGTYEQYF.

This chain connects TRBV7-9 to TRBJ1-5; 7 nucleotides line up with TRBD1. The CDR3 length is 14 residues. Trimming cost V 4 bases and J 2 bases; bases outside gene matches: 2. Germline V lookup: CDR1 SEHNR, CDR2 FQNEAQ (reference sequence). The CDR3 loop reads CASSSGQGNQPQHF. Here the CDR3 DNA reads TGTGCCAGCAGCTCCGGACAGGGCAATCAGCCCCAGCATTTT.

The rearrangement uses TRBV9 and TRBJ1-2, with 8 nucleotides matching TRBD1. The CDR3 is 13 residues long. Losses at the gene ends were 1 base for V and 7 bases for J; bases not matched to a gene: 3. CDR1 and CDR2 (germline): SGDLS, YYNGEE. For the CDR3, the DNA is TGTGCCAGCAGCGTACAGGGGGCGTTTGGCTACACCTTC. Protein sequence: CASSVQGAFGYTF.

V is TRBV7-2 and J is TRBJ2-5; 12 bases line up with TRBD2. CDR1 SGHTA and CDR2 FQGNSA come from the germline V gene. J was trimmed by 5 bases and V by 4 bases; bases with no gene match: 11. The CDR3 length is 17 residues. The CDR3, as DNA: TGTGCCAGCAGCTCCGGGACTAGCGGGCCGGGCGGCGAGACCCAGTACTTC. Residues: CASSSGTSGPGGETQYF.

The CDR3 loop reads CASSIARLGGSGETQYF. CDR3 DNA sequence: TGTGCCAGTAGTATAGCCAGACTCGGAGGGAGTGGAGAGACCCAGTACTTC. The chain combines TRBV19 with TRBJ2-5, with a weak D call TRBD2 (6 bases). Deletions cut 1 base from V and 4 bases from J, with 19 bases between. The CDR3 spans 17 residues. Germline V gene lookup returns CDR1 LNHDA and CDR2 SQIVND (reference sequence).

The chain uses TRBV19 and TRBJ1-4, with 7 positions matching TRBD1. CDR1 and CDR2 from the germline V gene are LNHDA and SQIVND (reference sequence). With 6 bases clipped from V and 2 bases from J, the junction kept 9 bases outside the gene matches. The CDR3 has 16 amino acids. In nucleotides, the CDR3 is TGTGCCAGTAGACCCGACAGGGATCGGACTAATGAAAAACTGTTTTTT. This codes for CASRPDRDRTNEKLFF. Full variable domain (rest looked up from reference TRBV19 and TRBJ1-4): DGGITQSPKYLFRKEGQNVTLSCEQNLNHDAMYWYRQDPGQGLRLIYYSQIVNDFQKGDIAEGYSVSREKKESFPLTVTSAQKNPTAFYLCASRPDRDRTNEKLFFGSGTQLSVL.

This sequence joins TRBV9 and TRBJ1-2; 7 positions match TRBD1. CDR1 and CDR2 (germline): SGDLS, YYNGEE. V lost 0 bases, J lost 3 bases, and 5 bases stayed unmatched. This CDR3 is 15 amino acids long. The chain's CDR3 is CASSVGTGEDYGYTF. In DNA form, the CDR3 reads TGTGCCAGCAGCGTAGGCACAGGGGAGGACTATGGCTACACCTTC.

CDR3 sequence reads: CATSLPLKPQHF. CDR3 coding DNA: TGTGCCACCTCCCTACCCCTGAAGCCCCAGCATTTT. The chain has TRBV24-1 and TRBJ1-5; D gene uncertain. Germline V gives CDR1 KGHDR, CDR2 SFDVKD. This CDR3 region has 12 residues. V lost 9 bases and J lost 8, with 13 bases in between.

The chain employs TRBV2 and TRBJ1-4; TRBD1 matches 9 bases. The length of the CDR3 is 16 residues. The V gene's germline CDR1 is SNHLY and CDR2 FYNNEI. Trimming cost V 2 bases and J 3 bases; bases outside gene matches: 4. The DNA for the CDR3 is TGTGCCAGCAGTGAAACACAGGGGGCTGCTAATGAAAAACTGTTTTTT. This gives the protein CASSETQGAANEKLFF.

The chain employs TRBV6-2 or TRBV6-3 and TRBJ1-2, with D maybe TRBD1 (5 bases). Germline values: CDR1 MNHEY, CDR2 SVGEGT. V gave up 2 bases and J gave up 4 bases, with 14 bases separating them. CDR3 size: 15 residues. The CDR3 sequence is CASSYPPTEFYGYTF. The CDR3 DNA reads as TGTGCCAGCAGTTACCCCCCGACAGAATTCTATGGCTACACCTTC.

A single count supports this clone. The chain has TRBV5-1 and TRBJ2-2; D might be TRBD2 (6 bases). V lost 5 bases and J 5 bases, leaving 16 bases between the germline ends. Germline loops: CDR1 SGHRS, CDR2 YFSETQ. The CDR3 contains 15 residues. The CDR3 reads CASRGYISGTGELFF. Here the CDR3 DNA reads TGCGCCAGCAGGGGCTACATAAGCGGGACCGGGGAGCTGTTTTTT.

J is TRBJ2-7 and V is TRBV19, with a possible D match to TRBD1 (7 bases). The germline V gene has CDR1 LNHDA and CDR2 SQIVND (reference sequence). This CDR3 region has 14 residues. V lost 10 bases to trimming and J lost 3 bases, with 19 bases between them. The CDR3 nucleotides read TGTGCCACCCGGGAGACAGGGATCGGCTACGAGCAGTACTTC. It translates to CATRETGIGYEQYF. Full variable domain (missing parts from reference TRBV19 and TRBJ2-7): DGGITQSPKYLFRKEGQNVTLSCEQNLNHDAMYWYRQDPGQGLRLIYYSQIVNDFQKGDIAEGYSVSREKKESFPLTVTSAQKNPTAFYLCATRETGIGYEQYFGPGTRLTVT.

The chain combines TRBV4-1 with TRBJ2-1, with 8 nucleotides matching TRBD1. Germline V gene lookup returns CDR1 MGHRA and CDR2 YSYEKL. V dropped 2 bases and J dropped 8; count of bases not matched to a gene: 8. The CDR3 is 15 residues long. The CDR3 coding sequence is TGCGCCAGCAGCCAAACGCGGACAGGGAGAGATGAGCAGTTCTTC. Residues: CASSQTRTGRDEQFF.

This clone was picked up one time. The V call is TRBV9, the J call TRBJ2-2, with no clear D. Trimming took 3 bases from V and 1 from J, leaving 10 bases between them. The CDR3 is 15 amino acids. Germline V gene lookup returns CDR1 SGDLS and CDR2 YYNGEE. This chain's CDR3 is CASSAPRQNTGELFF. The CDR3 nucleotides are TGTGCCAGCAGCGCCCCCCGACAGAACACCGGGGAGCTGTTTTTT.